The clone carrying this TCR beta chain has only one observation. TCRdb keeps only in-frame clones here, not all; method: immunoSEQ multiplex PCR. The sample lists some 100,000 clones, 84% occurring once. Germline CDR1 and CDR2: LNHDA and SQIVND (reference sequence). There are 16 residues in the CDR3. Losses at the gene ends were 2 bases for V and 0 bases for J; bases not matched to a gene: 5. The source of the sample is a study of OX40 agonist ivuxolimab in advanced cancers. The starting material was CD4+ or CD8+ T cells sorted from blood, obtained in a trial of the OX40 agonist ivuxolimab. This clonotype was obtained from an adult with an advanced solid tumor such as melanoma, head and neck, liver or kidney cancer. The chain couples TRBV19 to TRBJ2-3; 7 bases line up with TRBD2. CDR3 in amino acids: CASSIWGGTSTDTQYF. DNA for the CDR3: TGTGCCAGTAGTATATGGGGGGGAACTAGCACAGATACGCAGTATTTT.